This T cell receptor (beta chain) stems from a study of T cells in Graves' hyperthyroidism and ophthalmopathy. This clonotype was detected ten times or more. What it binds is not known. Clinical symptoms, serum thyroxine, TRAb, thyroid ultrasound and orbital computed tomography informed diagnoses. TCR beta CDR3 regions were amplified from RNA transcripts. The HTBI primer set drove a first-round RT-PCR of the TCR CDR3. TCRdb redid the calling of the multiplex PCR reads with MiXCR, one entry per CDR3 protein. The sample consists of 700,000 to 850,000 distinct CDR3 sequences, roughly a third of them appearing once. Per the germline V gene, CDR1 is SGHVS and CDR2 is FQNEAQ. This CDR3 comprises 14 residues. V was shortened by 1 base and J by 4 bases, with 8 bases between the two germline ends. Study-wide points: Clonotypes that were expanded in thyroid above 0.001 mostly appeared in blood too.

Sequencing used blood. The chain is built from TRBV7-8 and TRBJ1-3, with D possibly matching TRBD1 (5 bases). This receptor was identified in a woman aged 40 to 50 with Graves' hyperthyroidism. The CDR3 region is CASSLGDRGNTIYF. CDR3 nucleotides: TGTGCCAGCAGCTTAGGAGACAGAGGAAACACCATATATTTT.